This record concerns one T cell receptor (beta chain) sequence. Its target is not known. PCR used 60 Vbeta primers and 13 Jbeta primers. Assay: immunoSEQ multiplex PCR; the TCRdb copy retains only in-frame clones and omits some. The sample holds tens of thousands of clones, over 55% seen once. This CDR3 has 16 residues. CDR1 is MNHEY, CDR2 SVGAGI, per germline. With V trimmed by 0 bases and J by 6 bases, 3 bases remained unmatched. The data were obtained in a study of cytomegalovirus exposure and HLA in healthy donors. Notes on the study in general: TCR beta V- and J-gene trimming, according to a later analysis, was linked to a missense DCLRE1C variant.

This chain joins TRBV6-5 and TRBJ2-1, with TRBD2 identical over 12 bases. This sequence was found in a woman between 45 and 65 years old in good health and CMV-seropositive. The material sequenced was PBMCs. The CDR3 nucleotides are TGTGCCAGCAGTTACTCCCCTAGCGGGGGGGCCAATGAGCAGTTCTTC. Its translation is CASSYSPSGGANEQFF.